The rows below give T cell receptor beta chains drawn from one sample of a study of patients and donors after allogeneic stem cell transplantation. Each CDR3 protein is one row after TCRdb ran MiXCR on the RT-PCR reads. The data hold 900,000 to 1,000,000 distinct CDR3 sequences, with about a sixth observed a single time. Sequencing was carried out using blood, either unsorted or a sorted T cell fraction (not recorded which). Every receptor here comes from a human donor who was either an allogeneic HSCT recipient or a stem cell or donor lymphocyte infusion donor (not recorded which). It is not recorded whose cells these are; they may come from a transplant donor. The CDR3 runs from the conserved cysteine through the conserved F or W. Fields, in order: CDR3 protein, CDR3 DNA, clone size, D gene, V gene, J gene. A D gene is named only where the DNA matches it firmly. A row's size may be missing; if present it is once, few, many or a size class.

CDR3: CASSLDGDSLYF
DNA: TGTGCCAGCAGCCTTGACGGGGACAGTCTGTACTTC
size: few
D: TRBD1
V: TRBV9
J: TRBJ2-7

CDR3: CSASRGENDGYTF
DNA: TGCAGTGCTAGCCGAGGGGAAAACGATGGCTACACCTTC
size: NA
D: NA
V: TRBV20-1
J: TRBJ1-2

CDR3: CATSWGTSYNEQFF
DNA: TGTGCCACCAGCTGGGGGACATCCTACAATGAGCAGTTCTTC
size: NA
D: NA
V: TRBV15
J: TRBJ2-1

CDR3: CASSFLGVTEAFF
DNA: TGTGCCAGCAGTTTTTTGGGAGTCACTGAAGCTTTCTTT
size: few
D: NA
V: TRBV12-3/TRBV12-4
J: TRBJ1-1

CDR3: CATSDLQRGDSQETQYF
DNA: TGTGCCACCAGTGATTTGCAAAGGGGAGACTCCCAAGAGACCCAGTACTTC
size: few
D: NA
V: TRBV24-1
J: TRBJ2-5

CDR3: CSASVRGGLETQYF
DNA: TGCAGTGCTAGCGTGCGGGGGGGGTTAGAGACCCAGTACTTC
size: few
D: TRBD2
V: TRBV20-1
J: TRBJ2-5

CDR3: CASSLVPLELFF
DNA: TGTGCCAGCAGTTTAGTTCCATTGGAGCTGTTTTTT
size: NA
D: NA
V: TRBV12-3/TRBV12-4
J: TRBJ2-2

CDR3: CSADPGFGNTIYF
DNA: TGCAGTGCTGATCCAGGGTTTGGAAACACCATATATTTT
size: many
D: NA
V: TRBV20-1
J: TRBJ1-3

CDR3: CASSPQNRGGNEQFF
DNA: TGTGCCAGCAGCCCTCAGAATCGGGGGGGCAATGAGCAGTTCTTC
size: NA
D: TRBD2
V: TRBV13
J: TRBJ2-1

CDR3: CSVEDGQTSGRAGETQYF
DNA: TGCAGCGTTGAAGATGGACAGACTAGCGGGAGGGCCGGAGAGACCCAGTACTTC
size: few
D: TRBD2
V: TRBV29-1
J: TRBJ2-5

CDR3: CASNPVATNEKLFF
DNA: TGTGCCAGCAACCCAGTTGCAACTAATGAAAAACTGTTTTTT
size: NA
D: NA
V: TRBV6-1
J: TRBJ1-4

CDR3: CASSQAGRSEKLFF
DNA: TGTGCCAGCAGCCAAGCAGGGAGGAGTGAAAAACTGTTTTTT
size: NA
D: NA
V: TRBV3-1
J: TRBJ1-4

CDR3: CATSARGSWAGELFF
DNA: TGTGCCACCAGTGCTCGCGGGAGTTGGGCCGGGGAGCTGTTTTTT
size: NA
D: TRBD2
V: TRBV24-1
J: TRBJ2-2

CDR3: CASSEAGQGAVLSNQPQHF
DNA: TGTGCCAGCAGTGAAGCAGGTCAGGGGGCGGTTTTGAGCAATCAGCCCCAGCATTTT
size: NA
D: TRBD1
V: TRBV6-1
J: TRBJ1-5

CDR3: CSATTPRMMGTGAGNTIYF
DNA: TGCAGTGCTACTACACCCCGAATGATGGGGACGGGGGCTGGAAACACCATATATTTT
size: NA
D: NA
V: TRBV20-1
J: TRBJ1-3

CDR3: CASSLKQGNQPQHF
DNA: TGTGCCAGCAGTTTAAAACAGGGGAATCAGCCCCAGCATTTT
size: few
D: TRBD1
V: TRBV12-3/TRBV12-4
J: TRBJ1-5

CDR3: CAIAEEQQYF
DNA: TGTGCCATCGCGGAGGAACAGCAGTACTTC
size: few
D: NA
V: TRBV10-3
J: TRBJ2-7

CDR3: CASSNDSDTQYF
DNA: TGTGCCAGCAGCAACGACTCAGATACGCAGTATTTT
size: few
D: NA
V: TRBV21-1
J: TRBJ2-3

CDR3: CASQIGTSIYNSGELFF
DNA: TGTGCCAGCCAAATTGGGACTAGCATTTATAATTCCGGGGAGCTGTTTTTT
size: NA
D: TRBD2
V: TRBV11-1
J: TRBJ2-2

CDR3: CASSYSGALGSPLHF
DNA: TGTGCCAGCAGTTATTCGGGGGCACTTGGGTCACCCCTCCACTTT
size: few
D: NA
V: TRBV27
J: TRBJ1-6

CDR3: CASSQDLFLTGELFF
DNA: TGCGCCAGCAGCCAAGATCTGTTTTTGACCGGGGAGCTGTTTTTT
size: few
D: NA
V: TRBV4-1
J: TRBJ2-2

CDR3: CASSDSMVRGLGYNEQFF
DNA: TGTGCCAGCAGTGACTCGATGGTTAGAGGTCTAGGCTACAATGAGCAGTTCTTC
size: NA
D: NA
V: TRBV6-4
J: TRBJ2-1

CDR3: CASSLRGVRETQYF
DNA: TGTGCCAGCAGTTTGAGAGGGGTCCGGGAGACCCAGTACTTC
size: NA
D: NA
V: TRBV5-6
J: TRBJ2-5

CDR3: CASSQGGGVPNQPQHF
DNA: TGCGCCAGCAGCCAAGGAGGAGGGGTCCCTAATCAGCCCCAGCATTTT
size: NA
D: NA
V: TRBV4-1
J: TRBJ1-5

CDR3: CASSPHIEETQYF
DNA: TGTGCCAGCAGCCCACACATTGAGGAGACCCAGTACTTC
size: few
D: NA
V: TRBV7-9
J: TRBJ2-5

CDR3: CSARRTGRPRTYEQYF
DNA: TGCAGTGCTAGACGAACAGGGAGGCCCAGGACCTACGAGCAGTACTTC
size: NA
D: NA
V: TRBV20-1
J: TRBJ2-7

CDR3: CASSPRDRETGSPLHF
DNA: TGTGCCAGCAGCCCCCGGGACAGGGAGACTGGCTCACCCCTCCACTTT
size: few
D: TRBD1
V: TRBV7-8
J: TRBJ1-6

CDR3: CASSLESLANTIYF
DNA: TGCGCCAGCAGCTTGGAATCGTTGGCGAACACCATATATTTT
size: few
D: NA
V: TRBV5-1
J: TRBJ1-3

CDR3: CASSYSGTSYNEQFF
DNA: TGTGCCAGCAGTTACTCCGGGACTAGCTACAATGAGCAGTTCTTC
size: NA
D: TRBD2
V: TRBV6-5
J: TRBJ2-1

CDR3: CSARGDSLYRELFF
DNA: TGCAGTGCTAGAGGTGACAGTCTTTACCGGGAGCTGTTTTTT
size: few
D: NA
V: TRBV20-1
J: TRBJ2-2

CDR3: CASRRDGGRINEQYF
DNA: TGCGCCAGCAGACGCGATGGGGGGAGGATAAACGAGCAGTACTTC
size: NA
D: NA
V: TRBV5-1
J: TRBJ2-7

CDR3: CAISEFGRDRGREQYF
DNA: TGTGCCATCAGTGAGTTTGGGCGGGACAGGGGACGCGAGCAGTACTTC
size: many
D: TRBD1
V: TRBV10-3
J: TRBJ2-7

CDR3: CASSLDWGQPQHF
DNA: TGCGCCAGCAGCTTGGACTGGGGTCAGCCCCAGCATTTT
size: few
D: NA
V: TRBV5-1
J: TRBJ1-5

CDR3: CAISEAQGRGKTQYF
DNA: TGTGCCATCAGTGAGGCACAGGGGAGAGGGAAGACCCAGTACTTC
size: NA
D: TRBD1
V: TRBV10-3
J: TRBJ2-5

CDR3: CASSSPSLQSSNSPLHF
DNA: TGTGCCAGCAGTTCCCCCTCCTTACAGAGCTCTAATTCACCCCTCCACTTT
size: NA
D: NA
V: TRBV27
J: TRBJ1-6

CDR3: CATSSQGAGADNEQFF
DNA: TGTGCCACCAGCAGTCAAGGAGCGGGGGCGGACAATGAGCAGTTCTTC
size: few
D: TRBD2
V: TRBV15
J: TRBJ2-1

CDR3: CATSAGLAGVEETQYF
DNA: TGTGCCACCAGCGCGGGACTAGCGGGAGTCGAAGAGACCCAGTACTTC
size: NA
D: TRBD2
V: TRBV24-1
J: TRBJ2-5

CDR3: CSARGRPTFREQYF
DNA: TGCAGTGCTAGAGGTAGACCGACCTTTAGAGAGCAGTACTTC
size: NA
D: NA
V: TRBV20-1
J: TRBJ2-7

CDR3: CSAGAGSPLHF
DNA: TGCAGTGCGGGAGCAGGTTCACCCCTCCACTTT
size: few
D: NA
V: TRBV20-1
J: TRBJ1-6

CDR3: CSAPETGSTEAFF
DNA: TGCAGTGCCCCCGAAACAGGGAGCACTGAAGCTTTCTTT
size: few
D: NA
V: TRBV20-1
J: TRBJ1-1